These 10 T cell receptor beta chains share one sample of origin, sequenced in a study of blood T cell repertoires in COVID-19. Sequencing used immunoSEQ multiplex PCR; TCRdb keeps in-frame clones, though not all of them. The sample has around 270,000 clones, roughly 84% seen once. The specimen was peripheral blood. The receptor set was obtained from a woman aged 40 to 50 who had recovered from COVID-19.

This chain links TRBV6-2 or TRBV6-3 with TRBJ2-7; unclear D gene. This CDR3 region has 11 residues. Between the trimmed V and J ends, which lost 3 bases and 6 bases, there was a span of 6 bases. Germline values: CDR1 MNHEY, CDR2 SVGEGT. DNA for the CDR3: TGTGCCAGCAGTTATACGGGCGAGCAGTACTTC. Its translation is CASSYTGEQYF.

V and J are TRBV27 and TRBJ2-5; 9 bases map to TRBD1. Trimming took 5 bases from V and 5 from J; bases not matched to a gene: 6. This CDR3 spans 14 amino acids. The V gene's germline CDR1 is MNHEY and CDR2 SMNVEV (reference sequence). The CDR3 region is CASSKQGAGETQYF. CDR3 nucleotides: TGTGCCAGCAGTAAACAGGGGGCAGGGGAGACCCAGTACTTC.

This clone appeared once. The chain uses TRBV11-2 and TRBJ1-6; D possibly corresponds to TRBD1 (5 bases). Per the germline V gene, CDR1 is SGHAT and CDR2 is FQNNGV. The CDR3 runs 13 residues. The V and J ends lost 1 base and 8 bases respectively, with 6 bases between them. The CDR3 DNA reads TGTGCCAGCAGCTTAGGGGGGGATTCACCCCTCCACTTT. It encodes CASSLGGDSPLHF.

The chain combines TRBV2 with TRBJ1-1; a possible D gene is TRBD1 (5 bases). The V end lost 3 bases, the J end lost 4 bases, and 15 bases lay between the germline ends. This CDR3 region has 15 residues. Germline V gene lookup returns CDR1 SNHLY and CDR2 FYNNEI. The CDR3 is CASSDGTLGFTEAFF. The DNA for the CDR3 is TGTGCCAGCAGTGACGGGACTCTGGGGTTCACTGAAGCTTTCTTT. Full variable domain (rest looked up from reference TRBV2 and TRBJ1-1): EPEVTQTPSHQVTQMGQEVILRCVPISNHLYFYWYRQILGQKVEFLVSFYNNEISEKSEIFDDQFSVERPDGSNFTLKIRSTKLEDSAMYFCASSDGTLGFTEAFFGQGTRLTVV.

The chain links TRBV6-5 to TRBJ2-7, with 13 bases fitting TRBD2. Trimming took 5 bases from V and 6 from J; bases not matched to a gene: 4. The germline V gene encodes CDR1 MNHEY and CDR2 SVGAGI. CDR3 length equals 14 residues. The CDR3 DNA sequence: TGTGCCAGCAGTCAGGGACTAGCGGGGCTCGAGCAGTACTTC. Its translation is CASSQGLAGLEQYF.

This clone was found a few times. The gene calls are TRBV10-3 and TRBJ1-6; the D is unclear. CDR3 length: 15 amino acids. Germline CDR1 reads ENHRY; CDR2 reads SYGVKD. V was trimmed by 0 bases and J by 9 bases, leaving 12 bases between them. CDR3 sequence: CAISESGGEASPLHF. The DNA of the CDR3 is TGTGCCATCAGTGAGTCGGGCGGGGAGGCTTCACCCCTCCACTTT.

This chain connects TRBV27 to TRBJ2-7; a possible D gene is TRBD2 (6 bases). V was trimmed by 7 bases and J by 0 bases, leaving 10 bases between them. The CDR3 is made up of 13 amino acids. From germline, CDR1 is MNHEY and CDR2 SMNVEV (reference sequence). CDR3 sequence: CASTGGSSYEQYF. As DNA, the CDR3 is TGTGCCAGCACCGGGGGTAGCTCCTACGAGCAGTACTTC.

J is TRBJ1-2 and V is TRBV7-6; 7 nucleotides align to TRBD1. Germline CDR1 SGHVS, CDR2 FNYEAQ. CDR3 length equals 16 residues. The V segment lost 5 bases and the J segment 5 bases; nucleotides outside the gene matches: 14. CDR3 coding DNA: TGTGCCAGCAGCCCCTACTGGGACAGACCCCCATATGGCTACACCTTC. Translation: CASSPYWDRPPYGYTF.

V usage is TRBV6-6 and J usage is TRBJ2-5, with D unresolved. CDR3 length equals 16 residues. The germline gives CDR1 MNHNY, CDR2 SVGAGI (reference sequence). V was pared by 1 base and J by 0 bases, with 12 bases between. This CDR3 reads CASSYFARRNQETQYF. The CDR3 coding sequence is TGTGCCAGCAGTTACTTTGCCCGGCGGAACCAAGAGACCCAGTACTTC.

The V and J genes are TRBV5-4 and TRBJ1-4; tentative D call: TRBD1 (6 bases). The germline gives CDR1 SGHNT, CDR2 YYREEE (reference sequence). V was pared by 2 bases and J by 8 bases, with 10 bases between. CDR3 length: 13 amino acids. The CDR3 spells CASSLKGVEKLFF. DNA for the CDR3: TGTGCCAGCAGCTTAAAGGGGGTCGAAAAACTGTTTTTT.